These T cell receptor beta chains were read from a single sample in a study of cytomegalovirus exposure and HLA in healthy donors. Clones were sequenced by immunoSEQ multiplex PCR, and TCRdb holds only the in-frame ones, with some missing. The repertoire has more than 150,000 clones, 80% to 85% of them found once; the top ten carry about 3%. Sequenced sample: PBMCs. The receptors here all came from a woman aged 18 to 35 in good health and CMV-seropositive. Each CDR3 is given with its conserved first and last residue. The D gene is left open where the match is weak. Not all rows give a size; the values are once, few, many and, for expanded clones, a class.

>TRBD1|TRBJ1-5|few|TRBV27
TGTGCCAGCGGGACAGGGTTGGAACAGCCCCAGCATTTT
CASGTGLEQPQHF
>TRBD2|TRBJ2-5|few|TRBV5-4
TGTGCCAGCAGCTCGACTAGCGAGACCCAGTACTTC
CASSSTSETQYF
>TRBD1|TRBJ2-2|-|TRBV5-1
TGCGCCAGCAGCCGGACGACAGGGTTAGACACCGGGGAGCTGTTTTTT
CASSRTTGLDTGELFF
>-|TRBJ1-2|-|TRBV19
TGTGCCAGTAGTTCCAGGGACTATGGCTACACCTTC
CASSSRDYGYTF
>-|TRBJ1-2|-|TRBV6-5
TGTGCCAGCACCAGGGGATCGTTGGGAGACTATGGCTACACCTTC
CASTRGSLGDYGYTF
>-|TRBJ2-7|-|TRBV5-6
TGTGCCAGCAGCTTGGGAGCGCTAGCCTACGAGCAGTACTTC
CASSLGALAYEQYF
>-|TRBJ2-5|-|TRBV4-3
TGCGCCAGCAGCCAAAGTCAGGGTTACGAGACCCAGTACTTC
CASSQSQGYETQYF
>-|TRBJ1-1|once|TRBV15
TGTGCCACCAGCAGACACCAGGACTTGACTGAAGCTTTCTTT
CATSRHQDLTEAFF
>TRBD1|TRBJ2-5|-|TRBV7-6
TGTGCCAGCAGCGTCCTTAACAGGGGGCCTCAGGGGACCCAGTACTTC
CASSVLNRGPQGTQYF
>TRBD1|TRBJ2-7|-|TRBV7-2
TGTGCCAGCAGCAAAACTACAGGGGGACCCCCCTCCGAGCAGTACTTC
CASSKTTGGPPSEQYF
>TRBD1|TRBJ1-2|-|TRBV19
TGTGCCAGTAGTACCAACAGGGGGCTCTTAGGTGGCTACACCTTC
CASSTNRGLLGGYTF
>-|TRBJ1-2|-|TRBV29-1
TGCAGCGTTCTCCAGGGGAGCGACGTCTATGGCTACACCTTC
CSVLQGSDVYGYTF
>-|TRBJ2-7|-|TRBV10-3
TGTGCCATCAGCGTCACCGGGACATCGGCCTACGAGCAGTACTTC
CAISVTGTSAYEQYF
>-|TRBJ2-7|-|TRBV27
TGTGCCAGCAGTTCCTTGGGGGAGGCCTACGAGCAGTACTTC
CASSSLGEAYEQYF
>-|TRBJ1-3|-|TRBV7-2
TGTGCCAGCACCCCCCGGGGGTCCAGCTCTGGAAACACCATATATTTT
CASTPRGSSSGNTIYF
>TRBD1|TRBJ2-1|-|TRBV29-1
TGCAGCGTCTACACTCCCGGGACAGGGGTTGGTGATGAGCAGTTCTTC
CSVYTPGTGVGDEQFF
>-|TRBJ2-4|-|TRBV27
TGTGCCAGCAGTCCCTCCATCTACGAAAACATTCAGTACTTC
CASSPSIYENIQYF
>TRBD2|TRBJ2-7|-|TRBV29-1
TGCAGCCTAGGGAGGGAGGCCTACGAGCAGTACTTC
CSLGREAYEQYF
>-|TRBJ1-1|-|TRBV9
TGTGCCAGCAGCTCTTTCCGGGGGGACACTGAAGCTTTCTTT
CASSSFRGDTEAFF
>-|TRBJ1-5|-|TRBV18
TGTGCCAGCTCACCTTCGGGGGACAATCAGCCCCAGCATTTT
CASSPSGDNQPQHF
>-|TRBJ2-4|-|TRBV13
TGTGCCAGCAGCTCTACAGGGAGACTAGCCAAAAACATTCAGTACTTC
CASSSTGRLAKNIQYF
>-|TRBJ1-4|once|TRBV6-1
TGTGCCAGCAGTGAATGGGAGACTAATGAAAAACTGTTTTTT
CASSEWETNEKLFF
>-|TRBJ1-2|-|TRBV5-6
TGTGCCAGCGCTTGGACAGAAGCTTACTATGGCTACACCTTC
CASAWTEAYYGYTF
>TRBD2|TRBJ2-7|-|TRBV7-9
TGTGCCAGCAGCACCAGCGGGGGGGAAAGCGAGCAGTACTTC
CASSTSGGESEQYF
>-|TRBJ2-6|few|TRBV18
TGTGCCAGCTCACCGGACTGGGGCTCTGGGGCCAACGTCCTGACTTTC
CASSPDWGSGANVLTF
>TRBD1|TRBJ1-6|-|TRBV5-1
TGCGCCAGCAGCCCCGAGGGACAGGGTGGCTCACCCCTCCACTTT
CASSPEGQGGSPLHF
>-|TRBJ2-7|-|TRBV7-2
TGTGCCAGCAGCTCCAACAGGGTCGAGCAGTACTTC
CASSSNRVEQYF
>-|TRBJ1-2|-|TRBV19
TGTGCCAGTAGTACTTTTCCCTCGACAGCTAACTATGGCTACACCTTC
CASSTFPSTANYGYTF
>-|TRBJ1-4|-|TRBV27
TGTGCCAGCAGTACGGCTAATGAAAAACTGTTTTTT
CASSTANEKLFF
>TRBD1|TRBJ2-1|-|TRBV5-1
TGCGCCAGCATCGACAGGGGTTCAGGGAATGAGCAGTTCTTC
CASIDRGSGNEQFF
>-|TRBJ2-1|few|TRBV11-2
TGTGCCAGCAGCTTGGGCAGGTCGAATGAGCAGTTCTTC
CASSLGRSNEQFF
>TRBD2|TRBJ2-4|-|TRBV6-1
TGTGCCAGCAGTGCCGGGACTAGCGGGGGCCCAGGGGAGTACTTC
CASSAGTSGGPGEYF
>-|TRBJ2-1|-|TRBV7-9
TGTGCCAGCATTTCACGCAGAGGTGCCTACAATGAGCAGTTCTTC
CASISRRGAYNEQFF
>TRBD2|TRBJ2-3|-|TRBV27
TGTGCCAGCAGTCCGCTAGCGGGGGGAAACTTTGCTACGCAGTATTTT
CASSPLAGGNFATQYF
>TRBD2|TRBJ2-1|-|TRBV2
TGTGCCAGCAGCCCGACTAGCGGGGGGGCCGGTGAGCAGTTCTTC
CASSPTSGGAGEQFF
>-|TRBJ1-1|-|TRBV18
TGTGCCAGCTCACCACCGTCGGGGGACACTGAAGCTTTCTTT
CASSPPSGDTEAFF
>TRBD1|TRBJ1-1|-|TRBV18
TGTGCCAGCTCATATAGACAGGGCGGGACTGAAGCTTTCTTT
CASSYRQGGTEAFF
>-|TRBJ2-3|-|TRBV5-1
TGCGCCAGCAGCTGGCGGGACGGAGATACGCAGTATTTT
CASSWRDGDTQYF
>-|TRBJ1-3|-|TRBV11-2
TGTGCCAGCAGCTTAGACCGGTTGGGAAACACCATATATTTT
CASSLDRLGNTIYF
>TRBD1|TRBJ1-2|few|TRBV9
TGTGCCAGCAGCGTAGTCGGACAGGGTGGCGGCTACACCTTC
CASSVVGQGGGYTF
>-|TRBJ2-6|-|TRBV6-6
TGTGCCAGCACCCTAAAGAGGGAGGCCAACGTCCTGACTTTC
CASTLKREANVLTF
>TRBD2|TRBJ2-1|-|TRBV19
TGTGCCAGTAGTACTGGGGGGGGACTCGGTGAGCAGTTCTTC
CASSTGGGLGEQFF
>-|TRBJ1-2|few|TRBV2
TGTGCCAGCAAACTCTTAATCTACACCTTC
CASKLLIYTF